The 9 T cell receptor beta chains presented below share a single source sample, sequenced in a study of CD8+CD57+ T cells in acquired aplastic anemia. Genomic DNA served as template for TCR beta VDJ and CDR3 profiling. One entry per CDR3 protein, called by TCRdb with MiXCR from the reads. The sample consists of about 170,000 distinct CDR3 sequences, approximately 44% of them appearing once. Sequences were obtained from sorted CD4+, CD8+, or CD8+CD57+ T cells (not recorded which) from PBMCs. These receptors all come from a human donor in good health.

DNA for the CDR3: TGTGCCAGCAGAGAGCGCCCCGGGGAGCTGTTTTTT. Residues: CASRERPGELFF. This chain connects TRBV6-1 to TRBJ2-2, with unresolved D. The CDR3 spans 12 residues. Germline values: CDR1 MNHNS, CDR2 SASEGT. The V and J ends lost 6 bases and 6 bases respectively, with 8 bases between them.

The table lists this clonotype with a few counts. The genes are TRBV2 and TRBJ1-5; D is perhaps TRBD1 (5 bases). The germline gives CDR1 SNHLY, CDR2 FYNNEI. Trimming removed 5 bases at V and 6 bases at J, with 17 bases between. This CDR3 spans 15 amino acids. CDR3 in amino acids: CASSTPGGYSQPQHF. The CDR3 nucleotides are TGTGCCAGCAGTACCCCCGGGGGTTATAGTCAGCCCCAGCATTTT.

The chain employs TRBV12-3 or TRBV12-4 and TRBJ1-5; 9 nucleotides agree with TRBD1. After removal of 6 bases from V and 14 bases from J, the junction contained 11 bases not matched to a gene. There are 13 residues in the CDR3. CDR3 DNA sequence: TGTGCCAGCAGCACGGGACAGGGCTCGGGAAAGCATTTT. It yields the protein CASSTGQGSGKHF.

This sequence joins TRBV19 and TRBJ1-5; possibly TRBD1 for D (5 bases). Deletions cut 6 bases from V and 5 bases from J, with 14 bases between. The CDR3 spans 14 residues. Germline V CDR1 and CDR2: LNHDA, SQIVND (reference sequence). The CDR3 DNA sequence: TGTGCCAGTAGCTTAGGGGTTGGTGATCAGCCCCAGCATTTT. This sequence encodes CASSLGVGDQPQHF. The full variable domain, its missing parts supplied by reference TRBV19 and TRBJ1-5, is DGGITQSPKYLFRKEGQNVTLSCEQNLNHDAMYWYRQDPGQGLRLIYYSQIVNDFQKGDIAEGYSVSREKKESFPLTVTSAQKNPTAFYLCASSLGVGDQPQHFGDGTRLSIL.

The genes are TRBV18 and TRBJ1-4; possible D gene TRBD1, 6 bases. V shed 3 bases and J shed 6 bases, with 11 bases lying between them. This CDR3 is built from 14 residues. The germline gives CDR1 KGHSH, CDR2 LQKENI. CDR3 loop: CASSPGQTYEKLFF. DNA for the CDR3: TGTGCCAGCTCACCCGGACAGACCTATGAAAAACTGTTTTTT.

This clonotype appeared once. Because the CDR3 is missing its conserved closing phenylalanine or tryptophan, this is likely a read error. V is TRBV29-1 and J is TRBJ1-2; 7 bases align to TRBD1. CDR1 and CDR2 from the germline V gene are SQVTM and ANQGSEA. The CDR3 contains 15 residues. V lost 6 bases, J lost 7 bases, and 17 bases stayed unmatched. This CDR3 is CSVYMGLQGRSGYTL. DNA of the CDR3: TGCAGCGTCTACATGGGACTACAGGGGAGATCTGGCTACACCCTC.

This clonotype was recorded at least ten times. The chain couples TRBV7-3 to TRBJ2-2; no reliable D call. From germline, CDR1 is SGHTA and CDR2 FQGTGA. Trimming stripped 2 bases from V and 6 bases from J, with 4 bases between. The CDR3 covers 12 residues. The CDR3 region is CASSLYSGELFF. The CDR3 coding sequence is TGTGCCAGCAGCTTATATTCCGGGGAGCTGTTTTTT. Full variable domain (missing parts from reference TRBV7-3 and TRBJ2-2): GAGVSQTPSNKVTEKGKYVELRCDPISGHTALYWYRQSLGQGPEFLIYFQGTGAADDSGLPNDRFFAVRPEGSVSTLKIQRTERGDSAVYLCASSLYSGELFFGEGSRLTVL.

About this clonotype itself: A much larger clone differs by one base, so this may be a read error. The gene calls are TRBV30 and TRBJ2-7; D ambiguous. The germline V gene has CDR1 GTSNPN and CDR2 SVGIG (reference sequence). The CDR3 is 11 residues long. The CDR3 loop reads CAWSVLNERYF. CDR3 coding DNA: TGTGCCTGGAGTGTTCTAAACGAGCGGTACTTC. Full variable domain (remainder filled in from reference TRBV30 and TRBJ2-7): SQTIHQWPATLVQPVGSPLSLECTVEGTSNPNLYWYRQAAGRGLQLLFYSVGIGQISSEVPQNLSASRPQDRQFILSSKKLLLSDSGFYLCAWSVLNERYFGPGTRLTVT.

CDR3 sequence reads: CAWNVGLANTGELFF. Here the CDR3 DNA reads TGTGCCTGGAATGTCGGACTAGCGAACACCGGGGAGCTGTTTTTT. This chain uses TRBV30 with TRBJ2-2, with 7 positions matching TRBD2. CDR1 and CDR2 (germline): GTSNPN, SVGIG (reference sequence). The CDR3 loop spans 15 amino acids. Germline trimming cut 4 bases from V and 0 bases from J; bases unmatched to any gene: 5.